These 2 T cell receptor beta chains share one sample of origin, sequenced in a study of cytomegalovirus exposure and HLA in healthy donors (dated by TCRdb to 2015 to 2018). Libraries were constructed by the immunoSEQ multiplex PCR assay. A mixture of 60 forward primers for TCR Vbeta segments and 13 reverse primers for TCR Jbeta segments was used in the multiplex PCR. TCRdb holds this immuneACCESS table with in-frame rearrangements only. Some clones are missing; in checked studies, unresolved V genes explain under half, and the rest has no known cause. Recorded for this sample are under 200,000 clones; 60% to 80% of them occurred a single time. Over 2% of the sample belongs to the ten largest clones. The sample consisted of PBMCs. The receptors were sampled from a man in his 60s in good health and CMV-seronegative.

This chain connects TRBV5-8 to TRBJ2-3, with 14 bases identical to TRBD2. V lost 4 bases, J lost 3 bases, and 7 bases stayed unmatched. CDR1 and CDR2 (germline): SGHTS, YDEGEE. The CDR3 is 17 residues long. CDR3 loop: CASSLWTSGRRTDTQYF. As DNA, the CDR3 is TGTGCCAGCAGCCTCTGGACTAGCGGGAGGAGGACAGATACGCAGTATTTT.

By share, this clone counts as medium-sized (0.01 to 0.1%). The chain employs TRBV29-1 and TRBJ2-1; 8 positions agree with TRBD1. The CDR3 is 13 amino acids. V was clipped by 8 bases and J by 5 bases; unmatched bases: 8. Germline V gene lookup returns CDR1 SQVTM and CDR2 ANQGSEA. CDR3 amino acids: CSLRTGLNNEQFF. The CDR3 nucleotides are TGCAGCCTAAGGACAGGGCTAAACAATGAGCAGTTCTTC.